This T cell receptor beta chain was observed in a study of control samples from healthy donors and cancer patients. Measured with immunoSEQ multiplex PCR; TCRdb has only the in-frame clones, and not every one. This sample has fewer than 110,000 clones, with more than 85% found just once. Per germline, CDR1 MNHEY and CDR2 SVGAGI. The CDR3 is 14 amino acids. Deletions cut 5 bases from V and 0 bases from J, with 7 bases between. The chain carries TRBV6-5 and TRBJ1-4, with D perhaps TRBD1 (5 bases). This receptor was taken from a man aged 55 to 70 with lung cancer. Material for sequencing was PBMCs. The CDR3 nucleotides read TGTGCCAGCAGTAAGACAGCAACTAATGAAAAACTGTTTTTT. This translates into CASSKTATNEKLFF.